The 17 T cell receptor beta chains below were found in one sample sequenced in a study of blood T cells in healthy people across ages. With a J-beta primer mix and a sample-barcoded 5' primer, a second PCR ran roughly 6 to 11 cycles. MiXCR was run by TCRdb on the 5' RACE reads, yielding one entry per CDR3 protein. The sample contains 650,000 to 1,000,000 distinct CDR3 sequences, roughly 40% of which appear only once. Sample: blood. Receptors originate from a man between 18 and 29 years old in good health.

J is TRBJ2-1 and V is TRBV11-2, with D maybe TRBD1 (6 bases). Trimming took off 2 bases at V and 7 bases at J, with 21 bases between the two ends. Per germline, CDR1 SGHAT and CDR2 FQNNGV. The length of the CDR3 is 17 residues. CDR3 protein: CASSLTSTGHLRNEQFF. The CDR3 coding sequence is TGTGCCAGCAGCTTAACGTCGACAGGCCACCTGAGGAATGAGCAGTTCTTC.

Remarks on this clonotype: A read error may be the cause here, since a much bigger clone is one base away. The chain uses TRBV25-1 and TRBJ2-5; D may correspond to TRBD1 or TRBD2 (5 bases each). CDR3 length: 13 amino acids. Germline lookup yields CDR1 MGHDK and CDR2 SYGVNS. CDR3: CGSSRDHQETQYF. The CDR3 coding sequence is TGTGGCAGCAGCCGGGACCATCAAGAGACCCAGTACTTC.

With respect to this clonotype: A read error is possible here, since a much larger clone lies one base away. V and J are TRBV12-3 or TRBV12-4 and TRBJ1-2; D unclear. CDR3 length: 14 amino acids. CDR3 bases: TGTGCCAGCAACTCAAATACCAATCCAGGTGGCCACACCTTC. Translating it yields CASNSNTNPGGHTF.

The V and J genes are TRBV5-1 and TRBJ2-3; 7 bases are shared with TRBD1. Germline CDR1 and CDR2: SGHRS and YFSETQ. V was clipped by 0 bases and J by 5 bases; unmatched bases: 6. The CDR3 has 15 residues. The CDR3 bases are TGCGCCAGCAGCTTGGGACAGGGCATCGTAGATACGCAGTATTTT. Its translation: CASSLGQGIVDTQYF.

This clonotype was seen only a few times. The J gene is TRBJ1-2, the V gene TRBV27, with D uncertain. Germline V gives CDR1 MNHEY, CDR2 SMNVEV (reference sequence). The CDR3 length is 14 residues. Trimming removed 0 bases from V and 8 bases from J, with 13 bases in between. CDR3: CASSLSMEGMGYTF. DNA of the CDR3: TGTGCCAGCAGTTTATCGATGGAGGGAATGGGCTACACCTTC.

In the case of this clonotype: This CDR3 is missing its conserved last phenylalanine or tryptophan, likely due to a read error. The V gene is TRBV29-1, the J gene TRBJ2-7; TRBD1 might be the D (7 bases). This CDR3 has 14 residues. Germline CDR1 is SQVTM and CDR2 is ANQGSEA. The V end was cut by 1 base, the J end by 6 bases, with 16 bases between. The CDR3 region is CSVEANRGGAEQYL. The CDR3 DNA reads TGCAGCGTTGAAGCCAACAGGGGAGGAGCCGAGCAGTACTTG.

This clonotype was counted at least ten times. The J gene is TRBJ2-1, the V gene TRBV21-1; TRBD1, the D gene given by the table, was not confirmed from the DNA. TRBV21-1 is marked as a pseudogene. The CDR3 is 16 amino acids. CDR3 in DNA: TGTGCCAGCAGCACGATACAGGGGAGCTCCTACAATGAGCAGTTCTTC. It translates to CASSTIQGSSYNEQFF.

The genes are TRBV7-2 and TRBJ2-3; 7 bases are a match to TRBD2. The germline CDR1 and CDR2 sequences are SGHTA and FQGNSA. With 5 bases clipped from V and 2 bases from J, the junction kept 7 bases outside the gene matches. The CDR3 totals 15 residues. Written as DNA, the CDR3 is TGTGCCAGCAGCCCGGGGGGACCGCACACAGATACGCAGTATTTT. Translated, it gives CASSPGGPHTDTQYF. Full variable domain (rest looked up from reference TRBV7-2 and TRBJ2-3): GAGVSQSPSNKVTEKGKDVELRCDPISGHTALYWYRQSLGQGLEFLIYFQGNSAPDKSGLPSDRFSAERTGGSVSTLTIQRTQQEDSAVYLCASSPGGPHTDTQYFGPGTRLTVL.

The CDR3, as DNA: TGCGCCAGCAGCATAGCGACAGTAATCGGGGACTATGGCTACACCTTC. It is translated as CASSIATVIGDYGYTF. The rearrangement links TRBV5-1 to TRBJ1-2, with D possibly being TRBD1 (5 bases). The V end lost 4 bases, the J end lost 3 bases, and 19 bases lay between the germline ends. Germline V gives CDR1 SGHRS, CDR2 YFSETQ. This CDR3 is built from 16 residues.

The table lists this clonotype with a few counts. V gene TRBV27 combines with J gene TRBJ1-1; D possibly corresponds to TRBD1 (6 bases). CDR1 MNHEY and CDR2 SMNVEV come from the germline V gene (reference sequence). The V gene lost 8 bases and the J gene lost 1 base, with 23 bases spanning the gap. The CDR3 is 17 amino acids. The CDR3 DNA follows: TGTGCCAGCCAAAAAGGGTTGCAAATGACAGGGAACACTGAAGCTTTCTTT. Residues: CASQKGLQMTGNTEAFF.

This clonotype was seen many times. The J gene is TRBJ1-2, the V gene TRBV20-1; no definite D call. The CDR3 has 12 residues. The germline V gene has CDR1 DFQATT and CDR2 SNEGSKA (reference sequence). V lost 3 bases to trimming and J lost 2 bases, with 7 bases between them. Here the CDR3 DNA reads TGCAGTGCTAGTGTCGGGAACTATGGCTACACCTTC. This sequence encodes CSASVGNYGYTF.

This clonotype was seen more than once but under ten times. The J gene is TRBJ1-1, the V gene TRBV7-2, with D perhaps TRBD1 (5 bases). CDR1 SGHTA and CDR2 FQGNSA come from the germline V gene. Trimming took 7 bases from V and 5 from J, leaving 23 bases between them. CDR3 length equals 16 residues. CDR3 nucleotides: TGTGCCAGCATCAAAGGCGTGGGGGAAGGATGGACTGAAGCTTTCTTT. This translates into CASIKGVGEGWTEAFF. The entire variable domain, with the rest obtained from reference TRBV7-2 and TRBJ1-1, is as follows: GAGVSQSPSNKVTEKGKDVELRCDPISGHTALYWYRQSLGQGLEFLIYFQGNSAPDKSGLPSDRFSAERTGGSVSTLTIQRTQQEDSAVYLCASIKGVGEGWTEAFFGQGTRLTVV.

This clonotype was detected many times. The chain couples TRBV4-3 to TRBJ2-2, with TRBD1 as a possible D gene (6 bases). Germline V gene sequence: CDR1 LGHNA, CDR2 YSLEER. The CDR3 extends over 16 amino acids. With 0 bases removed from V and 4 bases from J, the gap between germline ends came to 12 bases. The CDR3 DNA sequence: TGCGCCAGCAGCCAAGATCTGACAGGCGGCACCGGGGAGCTGTTTTTT. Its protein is CASSQDLTGGTGELFF.

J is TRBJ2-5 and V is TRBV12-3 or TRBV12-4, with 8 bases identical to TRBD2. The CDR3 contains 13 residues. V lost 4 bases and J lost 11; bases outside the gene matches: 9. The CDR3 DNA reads TGTGCCAGCAGTTGGAACCCAGCGGGGGAGCAGTACTTC. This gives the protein CASSWNPAGEQYF.

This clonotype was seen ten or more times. The chain's CDR3 is CASSYFPGGRGEQYF. For the CDR3, the DNA is TGTGCCAGCAGTTACTTTCCGGGGGGCCGAGGCGAGCAGTACTTC. The chain employs TRBV6-5 and TRBJ2-7; perhaps TRBD2 as D (7 bases). The germline V and J ends were trimmed by 1 base and 6 bases, with 16 bases remaining between them. Per germline, CDR1 MNHEY and CDR2 SVGAGI. The CDR3 sequence is 15 residues long.

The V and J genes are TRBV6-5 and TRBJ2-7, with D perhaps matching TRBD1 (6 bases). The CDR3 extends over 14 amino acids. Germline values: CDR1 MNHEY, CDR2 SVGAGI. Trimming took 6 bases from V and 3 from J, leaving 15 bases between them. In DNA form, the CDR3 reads TGTGCCAGCAGACCCGGGACAAGGGGCTACGAGCAGTACTTC. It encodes CASRPGTRGYEQYF.

The CDR3 DNA reads as TGTGCCAGCAGTGCCGGGACAGCTGCCTACGAGCAGTACTTC. It translates to CASSAGTAAYEQYF. V usage is TRBV12-3 or TRBV12-4 and J usage is TRBJ2-7; the match to TRBD1 covers 7 bases. V trimming: 5 bases; J trimming: 2 bases; junction bases outside the gene matches: 6. The CDR3 extends over 14 amino acids.